The source of this T cell receptor beta chain is a study of cytomegalovirus exposure and HLA in healthy donors. This clone was recorded a few times. Its target is not known. The PCR had 60 Vbeta and 13 Jbeta primers. TCRdb's copy holds only in-frame clones and misses some; the assay was immunoSEQ multiplex PCR. Of 95,000 to 150,000 clones detected, around four fifths appear once; the ten largest clones hold around 9.9%. The CDR3 is 14 amino acids. CDR1 and CDR2 (germline): KGHSH, LQKENI. V shed 5 bases and J 3 bases; nucleotides not matched to a gene: 1. Study-level findings and limits: Clonal expansion was found to be greater in HLA-associated TCR beta chains than in equally common others in a later analysis.

The sample consisted of PBMCs. The V and J genes are TRBV18 and TRBJ2-7, with 13 bases matching TRBD2. The clonotype was recovered from a man younger than 40 in good health and CMV-seropositive. This CDR3 is CASSTSGRVYEQYF. CDR3 in DNA: TGTGCCAGCTCAACTAGCGGGAGGGTCTACGAGCAGTACTTC.